The TCR beta chain under discussion was sequenced for a study of identical twins. TCRdb redid the calling of the 5' RACE reads with MiXCR, one entry per CDR3 protein. The table records about 520,000 distinct CDR3 sequences, less than 25% of them present only once. The J segment lost 8 bases and the V segment lost 0 bases, leaving 10 bases of the junction unmatched. Germline V gene lookup returns CDR1 DFQATT and CDR2 SNEGSKA (reference sequence). This CDR3 has 17 residues. This sample also belongs to another study, concerning T cells expressing NK-cell markers. From that study: Also leading the CD3+CD56-NKG2C+ fraction in a few donors were these clonotypes.

Sequenced sample: CD4+ T cells sorted from blood. V usage is TRBV20-1 and J usage is TRBJ2-1, with 13 bases matching TRBD2. The TCR originated in a young woman in good health. CDR3 protein: CSARDPLAGGPTDEQFF. CDR3 bases: TGCAGTGCTAGAGATCCACTAGCGGGGGGGCCTACGGATGAGCAGTTCTTC.